The present TCR beta chain was sequenced within a study of blood T cell repertoires in COVID-19. Background on the study: The United States, Italy and Spain provided the acute and convalescent COVID-19 samples. PBMCs, B-cell-depleted T cells, or T cells provided the cDNA or gDNA that made up the material.

Authors' methods: Reference gene primer amplification gave estimated nucleated cell counts. The assay was immunoSEQ multiplex PCR, and TCRdb's table has in-frame clones only and misses some. That table supplies the V and J calls and clone size; D and trimming were determined from the DNA. The sample consists of 190,000 or so clones, about 83% of them appearing once. CDR3 size: 14 residues. V lost 1 base and J lost 5, with 7 bases in between. Looked up from germline, CDR1 is SGDLS and CDR2 is YYNGEE. The source material was peripheral blood. The clonotype originates from a man in his sixties who had recovered from COVID-19. The V gene is TRBV9, the J gene TRBJ1-6; unclear D gene. The CDR3 sequence is CASSVTADNSPLHF. DNA for the CDR3: TGTGCCAGCAGCGTAACTGCGGATAATTCACCCCTCCACTTT.